Listed below are T cell receptor beta chains from one sample, sequenced in a study of beta chain features in type 1 diabetes. Generated by immunoSEQ multiplex PCR, the TCRdb table keeps only in-frame clones and is missing some. This repertoire shows some 170,000 clones, over 55% found once; its top ten account for approximately 0.09%. Sequencing was done on a sample of naive CD4+ T cells from blood. The receptors were gathered from a man aged 25 to 40 with type 1 diabetes. Both conserved end residues are part of each CDR3. The order of the fields is V gene, D gene, J gene, clone size, CDR3 protein, CDR3 DNA. D genes are given only for firm matches. Size is omitted from some rows. Given values are once, few, many or a class for expanded clones.

TRBV2	.	TRBJ1-4	once	CASRGEKLFF	TGTGCCAGCAGAGGTGAAAAACTGTTTTTT
TRBV5-1	.	TRBJ2-1	.	CASSPTSGSDIYNEQFF	TGCGCCAGCAGCCCAACCTCAGGGAGCGATATCTACAATGAGCAGTTCTTC
TRBV18	.	TRBJ2-7	.	CASSPRTESSYEQYF	TGTGCCAGCTCACCCAGGACTGAAAGTTCCTACGAGCAGTACTTC
TRBV5-6	.	TRBJ2-3	.	CASSLRLRRGTDTQYF	TGTGCCAGCAGCTTGAGACTCAGGCGGGGCACAGATACGCAGTATTTT
TRBV21-1	.	TRBJ2-7	.	CASSDEQYF	TGTGCCAGCTCCGACGAGCAGTACTTC
TRBV6-6	TRBD1	TRBJ2-5	few	CATGQGAETQYF	TGTGCCACCGGACAGGGAGCAGAGACCCAGTACTTC
TRBV29-1	.	TRBJ2-7	.	CSVEDQVGQGHHF	TGCAGCGTTGAAGATCAAGTGGGGCAGGGCCACCACTTC
TRBV29-1	TRBD1	TRBJ1-4	.	CSASGTGGANEKLFF	TGCAGCGCCTCTGGGACAGGAGGGGCTAATGAAAAACTGTTTTTT
TRBV9	TRBD1	TRBJ2-7	few	CASSAGQGATYEQYF	TGTGCCAGCAGCGCGGGACAGGGAGCCACCTACGAGCAGTACTTC
TRBV30	TRBD2	TRBJ2-5	.	CAWSVGTKKETQYF	TGTGCCTGGAGTGTTGGGACTAAGAAAGAGACCCAGTACTTC
TRBV11-2	TRBD2	TRBJ2-3	.	CASSPAGLTDTQYF	TGTGCCAGCAGCCCAGCGGGGCTCACAGATACGCAGTATTTT
TRBV9	TRBD1	TRBJ1-2	.	CASSATGGSDGYTF	TGTGCCAGCAGCGCAACAGGGGGCAGTGATGGCTACACCTTC
TRBV29-1	.	TRBJ1-1	.	CSVRRESTEAFF	TGCAGCGTGAGAAGGGAAAGCACTGAAGCTTTCTTT
TRBV7-9	.	TRBJ1-1	.	CASSFRTQNTEAFF	TGTGCCAGCAGCTTCAGGACCCAGAACACTGAAGCTTTCTTT
TRBV29-1	.	TRBJ2-7	.	CSVGIRGGEQYF	TGCAGCGTTGGAATCCGGGGTGGCGAGCAGTACTTC
TRBV4-3	.	TRBJ2-6	.	CASSQAGTGAGVLTF	TGCGCCAGCAGCCAAGCCGGGACGGGAGCCGGCGTCCTGACTTTC
TRBV7-9	.	TRBJ2-7	.	CASSLSAQNEQYF	TGTGCCAGCAGCTTGTCGGCCCAAAATGAGCAGTACTTC
TRBV30	TRBD2	TRBJ2-7	few	CAWTLFRTSGGPAYEQYF	TGTGCCTGGACCCTCTTCCGTACTAGCGGGGGCCCGGCCTACGAGCAGTACTTC
TRBV21-1	.	TRBJ2-1	.	CASSKALDEQFF	TGTGCCAGCAGCAAAGCTCTGGATGAGCAGTTCTTC
TRBV29-1	TRBD2	TRBJ2-5	.	CSGRGAETQYF	TGCAGCGGGCGGGGGGCAGAGACCCAGTACTTC
TRBV28	.	TRBJ2-3	.	CASSFRQRTDTQYF	TGTGCCAGCAGTTTTAGACAGCGCACAGATACGCAGTATTTT
TRBV10-3	.	TRBJ2-3	few	CAISDSARSSTDTQYF	TGTGCCATCAGTGATTCGGCCAGGTCAAGCACAGATACGCAGTATTTT
TRBV7-2	TRBD2	TRBJ2-3	.	CASTRPSGGPSTDTQYF	TGTGCCAGCACCCGCCCTAGCGGGGGCCCTAGCACAGATACGCAGTATTTT
TRBV28	.	TRBJ2-7	.	CASSLPPGAYEQYF	TGTGCCAGCAGTTTACCCCCCGGGGCCTACGAGCAGTACTTC
TRBV14	.	TRBJ1-5	.	CASSRFHESNQPQHF	TGTGCCAGCAGCCGGTTCCACGAGAGCAATCAGCCCCAGCATTTT